These T cell receptor beta chains were read from a single sample in a study of T cells after yellow fever vaccination. From the 5' RACE reads, TCRdb called clonotypes with MiXCR, one entry per CDR3 protein. The sample holds a few hundred thousand distinct CDR3 sequences, under 20% seen once. Source: PBMCs, taken before the yellow fever booster vaccination. All receptors come from a man aged 18 to 35 who received the YFV17D yellow fever vaccine. CDR3s include the opening cysteine and the closing phenylalanine or tryptophan. The order of the fields is J gene, clone size, V gene, D gene, CDR3 protein, CDR3 DNA. The D gene is left open where the match is weak. Size is stated for part of the rows, as once, few or many counts, or as a class when the clone is expanded.

>TRBJ1-2|few|TRBV12-3/TRBV12-4|TRBD1
CASSPGQGRRNYGYTF
TGTGCCAGCAGTCCGGGACAGGGAAGGAGAAACTATGGCTACACCTTC
>TRBJ2-2|-|TRBV27|-
CASSPPGTPGSNTGELFF
TGTGCCAGCAGTCCCCCCGGGACCCCAGGCTCGAACACCGGGGAGCTGTTTTTT
>TRBJ1-2|few|TRBV28|-
CASSLSHYGYTF
TGTGCCAGCAGTTTAAGCCACTATGGCTACACCTTC
>TRBJ2-2|few|TRBV7-2|-
CASSSRPAFAGELFF
TGTGCCAGCAGCTCGCGGCCGGCTTTCGCCGGGGAGCTGTTTTTT
>TRBJ2-2|few|TRBV24-1|TRBD2
CATRRLAGGLNTGELFF
TGTGCCACCAGGAGACTAGCGGGGGGACTGAACACCGGGGAGCTGTTTTTT
>TRBJ2-7|few|TRBV11-2|TRBD2
CASSLSGGPSYEQYF
TGTGCCAGCAGCTTAAGCGGGGGGCCCAGTTACGAGCAGTACTTC
>TRBJ2-1|few|TRBV20-1|-
CSARRTAGNEQFF
TGCAGTGCTAGAAGGACAGCCGGCAATGAGCAGTTCTTC
>TRBJ2-7|-|TRBV3-1|-
CASSPGGLRAPFSYEQYF
TGTGCCAGCAGCCCAGGAGGATTACGGGCCCCCTTCTCCTACGAGCAGTACTTC
>TRBJ1-5|-|TRBV28|-
CASIPGAGVRNQPQHF
TGTGCCAGCATCCCTGGGGCAGGGGTTCGCAATCAGCCCCAGCATTTT
>TRBJ2-5|-|TRBV5-1|TRBD1
CASSLETGGQETQYF
TGCGCCAGCAGCTTGGAAACAGGGGGCCAAGAGACCCAGTACTTC
>TRBJ1-2|-|TRBV5-1|-
CASSLGTGTWGGYTF
TGCGCCAGCAGCTTGGGTACCGGGACGTGGGGTGGCTACACCTTC
>TRBJ1-4|-|TRBV19|TRBD1
CASSINRRGRLNEKLFF
TGTGCCAGTAGTATAAATAGGAGGGGGCGATTGAACGAAAAACTGTTTTTT
>TRBJ2-5|few|TRBV2|TRBD2
CASSEPGGLRETQYF
TGTGCCAGCAGTGAACCGGGGGGGCTAAGGGAGACCCAGTACTTC
>TRBJ2-7|few|TRBV7-2|TRBD1
CASSLATGNYEQYF
TGTGCCAGCAGCTTAGCGACAGGGAACTACGAGCAGTACTTC
>TRBJ2-7|-|TRBV5-8|-
CASSLRDLQVDGF
TGTGCCAGCAGCTTGCGAGACTTACAAGTCGACGGCTTC
>TRBJ1-5|many|TRBV4-2|-
CASSQAGQPQHF
TGTGCCAGCAGCCAAGCAGGTCAGCCCCAGCATTTT
>TRBJ2-1|many|TRBV28|-
CASSLLNNEQFF
TGTGCCAGCAGCCTTTTGAACAATGAGCAGTTCTTC
>TRBJ1-4|few|TRBV7-9|TRBD1
CASSLSIAGGGEKLFF
TGTGCCAGCAGCTTATCGATCGCAGGGGGAGGTGAAAAACTGTTTTTT
>TRBJ2-1|-|TRBV7-3|-
CASSRMGVTYNEQFF
TGTGCCAGCAGCCGGATGGGGGTTACCTACAATGAGCAGTTCTTC
>TRBJ2-2|few|TRBV6-6|-
CASSPPPGFAGELFF
TGTGCCAGCAGTCCCCCCCCAGGGTTTGCCGGGGAGCTGTTTTTT
>TRBJ1-2|few|TRBV20-1|-
CSADQVARGYTF
TGCAGTGCCGACCAGGTTGCAAGAGGCTACACCTTC
>TRBJ2-1|-|TRBV5-1|TRBD2
CASRPGLAGDIYNEQFF
TGCGCCAGCAGGCCAGGACTAGCGGGGGACATCTACAATGAGCAGTTCTTC
>TRBJ2-5|-|TRBV20-1|TRBD2
CSASLSGGARETQYF
TGCAGTGCTTCCCTTAGCGGGGGGGCCCGTGAGACCCAGTACTTC
>TRBJ2-1|-|TRBV7-2|-
CASSLGGRPNEQFF
TGTGCCAGCAGCTTAGGCGGCAGGCCGAATGAGCAGTTCTTC
>TRBJ1-5|-|TRBV4-1|TRBD1
CASSQGIIRGISNQPQHF
TGCGCCAGCAGCCAAGGAATCATCAGGGGGATTAGCAATCAGCCCCAGCATTTT
>TRBJ1-2|few|TRBV5-1|-
CASSANRESYGYTF
TGCGCCAGCAGTGCGAACAGGGAGTCCTATGGCTACACCTTC
>TRBJ1-2|few|TRBV12-3/TRBV12-4|TRBD1
CASRSRDRLYGYTF
TGTGCCAGCAGGAGCCGGGACAGGCTTTATGGCTACACCTTC
>TRBJ1-2|-|TRBV20-1|-
CSATKGYYGYTF
TGCAGTGCTACAAAGGGTTACTATGGCTACACCTTC
>TRBJ2-7|-|TRBV18|-
CASSPPSGREQYF
TGTGCCAGCTCACCACCTTCTGGTCGCGAGCAGTACTTC